The 22 T cell receptor beta chains below were found in one sample sequenced in a study of CD8+ T cells in alopecia areata. The investigators collected lesional scalp punch biopsies and peripheral blood from alopecia areata patients. Extracted from the samples, RNA was reverse transcribed into cDNA to serve as the sequencing template. Repertoires were generated with immunoSEQ multiplex PCR, while TCRdb's copy carries only in-frame clones and drops some. The data show some 5,500 clones, about 60% seen once. The sample here was skin, taken at week 0. The receptors here all came from a human donor with alopecia areata.

The V gene is TRBV7-8, the J gene TRBJ2-3; possibly TRBD2 for D (5 bases). The CDR3 runs 16 residues. The germline V gene encodes CDR1 SGHVS and CDR2 FQNEAQ. V dropped 3 bases and J dropped 3 bases, with 16 bases sitting between them. The CDR3 reads CASSFALGSLTDTQYF. The CDR3 nucleotides are TGTGCCAGCAGCTTTGCGCTTGGGAGCCTGACAGATACGCAGTATTTT.

This clone was counted a few times. The chain couples TRBV7-9 to TRBJ1-1; D is uncertain. The CDR3 contains 12 residues. The germline gives CDR1 SEHNR, CDR2 FQNEAQ (reference sequence). V was trimmed by 2 bases and J by 7 bases, leaving 8 bases between them. CDR3 sequence (DNA): TGTGCCAGCAGCTTAATGCCGGATGAAGCTTTCTTT. Translation: CASSLMPDEAFF.

Concerning this clone itself: A junction end diverges from the germline sequence, so it may reflect a read error. This rearrangement joins TRBV10-1 to TRBJ2-6, with D uncertain. Per germline, CDR1 WNHNN and CDR2 SYGVQD (reference sequence). The CDR3 runs 19 residues. CDR3 region: CTSSLTARSHKGRANVLTF. In DNA form, the CDR3 reads TGCACCAGCAGTTTGACGGCAAGATCGCACAAAGGTCGGGCCAACGTCCTGACTTTC.

The chain employs TRBV7-9 and TRBJ2-1, with 14 bases that match TRBD2. The germline gives CDR1 SEHNR, CDR2 FQNEAQ (reference sequence). CDR3 size: 17 residues. Trimming removed 5 bases from V and 7 bases from J; junction bases left unmatched: 10. CDR3 in amino acids: CASSPHRLAGGHNEQFF. The DNA of the CDR3 is TGTGCCAGCAGCCCCCACCGACTAGCGGGGGGGCATAATGAGCAGTTCTTC.

The genes are TRBV5-1 and TRBJ1-4; a possible D gene is TRBD1 (6 bases). CDR3 length: 15 amino acids. Trimming removed 2 bases at V and 3 bases at J, with 11 bases between. Germline V gives CDR1 SGHRS, CDR2 YFSETQ. CDR3 sequence (DNA): TGCGCCAGCAGCTTACAGGGCTCTTCTAATGAAAAACTGTTTTTT. Its translation: CASSLQGSSNEKLFF.

V usage is TRBV6-1 and J usage is TRBJ2-1, with 9 bases identical to TRBD1. Trimming took 1 base from V and 4 from J; bases not matched to a gene: 8. This CDR3 has 17 amino acids. CDR1 is MNHNS and CDR2 is SASEGT in the germline V gene. CDR3 protein: CASSEVRPGQGYNEQFF. In nucleotides, the CDR3 is TGTGCCAGCAGTGAAGTCCGTCCGGGACAGGGATACAATGAGCAGTTCTTC.

This clone was observed once. V is TRBV6-5 and J is TRBJ2-4; D is perhaps TRBD1 (7 bases). CDR1 is MNHEY, CDR2 SVGAGI, per germline. With 4 bases removed from V and 7 bases from J, the gap between germline ends came to 14 bases. The CDR3 covers 14 residues. CDR3 amino acids: CASSFRGVGNIQYF. Here the CDR3 DNA reads TGTGCCAGCAGTTTCAGGGGGGTCGGGAACATTCAGTACTTC.

The CDR3 loop reads CASNSARGVWIGELFF. The DNA for the CDR3 is TGTGCCAGCAATTCCGCCAGGGGAGTTTGGATCGGGGAGCTGTTTTTT. The V gene is TRBV6-6, the J gene TRBJ2-2; tentative D call: TRBD1 (6 bases). This CDR3 region has 16 residues. Trimming stripped 7 bases from V and 7 bases from J, with 22 bases between. Germline CDR1 is MNHNY and CDR2 is SVGAGI (reference sequence).

In DNA, the CDR3 is TGTGCCAGCAGTGATATACAGGCCCCTAATGAAAAACTGTTTTTT. Its protein is CASSDIQAPNEKLFF. The V and J genes are TRBV2 and TRBJ1-4; perhaps TRBD1 as D (5 bases). The germline CDR1 and CDR2 sequences are SNHLY and FYNNEI. Trimming removed 3 bases from V and 3 bases from J, with 11 bases in between. The CDR3 consists of 15 residues.

V and J are TRBV5-5 and TRBJ2-5; TRBD2 agrees at 7 bases. The germline V gene has CDR1 SGHKS and CDR2 YYEKEE (reference sequence). There are 15 residues in the CDR3. After removal of 2 bases from V and 2 bases from J, the junction contained 6 bases not matched to a gene. CDR3 nucleotides: TGTGCCAGCAGCTTCGGGGAGGGGAGACAAGAGACCCAGTACTTC. This gives the protein CASSFGEGRQETQYF. Together with reference TRBV5-5 and TRBJ2-5, the CDR3 gives the full variable domain: DAGVTQSPTHLIKTRGQQVTLRCSPISGHKSVSWYQQVLGQGPQFIFQYYEKEERGRGNFPDRFSARQFPNYSSELNVNALLLGDSALYLCASSFGEGRQETQYFGPGTRLLVL.

The chain joins TRBV28 to TRBJ2-3, with 13 bases fitting TRBD2. V shed 6 bases and J 1 base; nucleotides not matched to a gene: 13. Germline CDR1 MDHEN, CDR2 SYDVKM. The CDR3 consists of 19 residues. The CDR3 DNA is TGTGCCAGCAGCCCACAGCCGGGACTAGCGGGGAGAGGCACAGATACGCAGTATTTT. Amino acid sequence: CASSPQPGLAGRGTDTQYF.

This chain's CDR3 is CASSWREAFF. In nucleotides, the CDR3 is TGTGCCAGCAGTTGGAGGGAAGCTTTCTTT. The chain recombines TRBV6-6 with TRBJ1-1; D is uncertain. The CDR3 covers 10 residues. The germline CDR1 and CDR2 sequences are MNHNY and SVGAGI (reference sequence). Trimming took off 4 bases at V and 8 bases at J, with 5 bases between the two ends.

As for this clone: Different DNA sequences within this sample yield the same CDR3. The genes are TRBV5-1 and TRBJ1-2; D is perhaps TRBD1 (6 bases). The CDR3 length is 15 residues. Trimming removed 2 bases at V and 4 bases at J, with 15 bases between. Per germline, CDR1 SGHRS and CDR2 YFSETQ. CDR3 amino acids: CASSFGTPGVYGYTF. Written as DNA, the CDR3 is TGCGCCAGCAGCTTTGGGACACCCGGGGTCTATGGCTACACCTTC.

The rearrangement links TRBV4-1 to TRBJ2-5, with D possibly being TRBD1 or TRBD2 (5 bases each). The J call may be faulty, since TRBJ2-7 better matches the DNA end. CDR3 size: 16 residues. In germline, CDR1 is MGHRA, CDR2 YSYEKL. The CDR3 sequence is CASSQDSQGTRFEQYF. In DNA, the CDR3 is TGCGCCAGCAGCCAAGATTCCCAGGGCACTAGGTTCGAGCAGTACTTC.

The rearrangement joins TRBV11-1 to TRBJ2-5; a possible D gene is TRBD1 (6 bases). Trimming stripped 0 bases from V and 5 bases from J, with 19 bases between. CDR3 size: 17 residues. Germline CDR1 and CDR2: SGHAT and FQDESV (reference sequence). CDR3 residues: CASSLAISTGEEETQYF. As DNA, the CDR3 is TGTGCCAGCAGCTTAGCCATATCGACAGGAGAAGAGGAGACCCAGTACTTC.

The chain is built from TRBV6-1 and TRBJ2-3; no clear D gene. Germline CDR1 MNHNS, CDR2 SASEGT. The V end lost 6 bases, the J end lost 6 bases, and 16 bases lay between the germline ends. The CDR3 consists of 14 residues. The CDR3 sequence: CASSAPPFLDTQYF. In DNA form, the CDR3 reads TGTGCCAGCAGCGCGCCCCCTTTCTTGGATACGCAGTATTTT.

V gene TRBV6-5 combines with J gene TRBJ1-5; D is undetermined. This CDR3 spans 14 amino acids. V lost 6 bases, J lost 1 base, and 10 bases lay in between. Looked up from germline, CDR1 is MNHEY and CDR2 is SVGAGI. CDR3 sequence: CASSQDGSNQPQHF. Written as DNA, the CDR3 is TGTGCCAGCAGCCAAGATGGGAGCAATCAGCCCCAGCATTTT.

V gene TRBV29-1 combines with J gene TRBJ1-3; a weak D match, TRBD1 (6 bases). This CDR3 is built from 12 residues. Trimming took off 4 bases at V and 2 bases at J, with 6 bases between the two ends. CDR1 is SQVTM and CDR2 is ANQGSEA in the germline V gene. Here the CDR3 reads CSVAGAGNTIYF. CDR3 DNA sequence: TGCAGCGTTGCAGGGGCTGGAAACACCATATATTTT.

V and J are TRBV6-5 and TRBJ2-3; D unresolved. Looked up from germline, CDR1 is MNHEY and CDR2 is SVGAGI. The CDR3 spans 12 residues. Trimming stripped 5 bases from V and 2 bases from J, with 5 bases between. The CDR3 region is CASSGDTDTQYF. CDR3 DNA sequence: TGTGCCAGCAGTGGGGACACAGATACGCAGTATTTT.

The rearrangement links TRBV7-3 to TRBJ1-1; perhaps TRBD1 as D (5 bases). With 5 bases removed from V and 1 base from J, the gap between germline ends came to 11 bases. Per germline, CDR1 SGHTA and CDR2 FQGTGA. This CDR3 has 14 residues. CDR3 sequence reads: CASSPSGGNTEAFF. The CDR3 coding sequence is TGTGCCAGCAGCCCAAGTGGGGGGAACACTGAAGCTTTCTTT.

This clone was seen only a few times. The V gene is TRBV5-4, the J gene TRBJ1-2; 8 bases match TRBD1. The J segment lost 4 bases and the V segment lost 4 bases, leaving 3 bases of the junction unmatched. The CDR3 totals 13 residues. In germline, CDR1 is SGHNT, CDR2 YYREEE (reference sequence). The CDR3 loop is CASSQQGVYGYTF. In nucleotides, the CDR3 is TGTGCCAGCAGCCAACAGGGGGTCTATGGCTACACCTTC.

This rearrangement joins TRBV5-1 to TRBJ2-7; a weak D match, TRBD1 (6 bases). This CDR3 has 13 residues. The germline CDR1 and CDR2 sequences are SGHRS and YFSETQ. The V end lost 2 bases, the J end lost 2 bases, and 8 bases lay between the germline ends. CDR3 sequence reads: CASSFDRTYEQYF. In nucleotides, the CDR3 is TGCGCCAGCAGCTTTGACAGGACCTACGAGCAGTACTTC.